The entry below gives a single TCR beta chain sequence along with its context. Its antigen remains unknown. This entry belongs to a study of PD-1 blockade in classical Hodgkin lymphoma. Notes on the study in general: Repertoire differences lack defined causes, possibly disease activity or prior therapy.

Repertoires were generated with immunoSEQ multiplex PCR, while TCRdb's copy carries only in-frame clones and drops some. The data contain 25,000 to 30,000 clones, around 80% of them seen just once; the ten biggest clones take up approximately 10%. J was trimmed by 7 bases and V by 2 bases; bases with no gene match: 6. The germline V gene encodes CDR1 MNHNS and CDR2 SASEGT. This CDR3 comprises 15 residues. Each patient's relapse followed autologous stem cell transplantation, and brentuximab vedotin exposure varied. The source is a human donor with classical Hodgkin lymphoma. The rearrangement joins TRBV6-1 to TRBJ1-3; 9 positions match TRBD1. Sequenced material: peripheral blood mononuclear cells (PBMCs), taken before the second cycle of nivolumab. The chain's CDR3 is CASSELGQGGNTIYF. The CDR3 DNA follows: TGTGCCAGCAGTGAACTGGGACAGGGTGGTAACACCATATATTTT.